Listed below are T cell receptor beta chains from one sample, sequenced in a study of OX40 agonist ivuxolimab in advanced cancers. Only in-frame clones appear in the TCRdb table, and some are missing; sequencing was by immunoSEQ multiplex PCR. The data hold roughly 90,000 clones, with 70% to 90% observed a single time. The sample consisted of CD4+ or CD8+ T cells sorted from blood, taken in a trial of the OX40 agonist ivuxolimab. These TCRs come from an adult with an advanced solid tumor such as melanoma, head and neck, liver or kidney cancer. The CDR3 runs from the conserved cysteine through the conserved F or W. Clone size, where shown, is once, few, many, or a class for clones that have expanded.

- | TRBJ1-6 | TRBV27 | CASTEGQHNSPLHF
- | TRBJ2-5 | TRBV5-8 | CASSLLEGETQYF
- | TRBJ1-1 | TRBV2 | CASSEDRRAFF
- | TRBJ1-2 | TRBV2 | CASSERSGYGYTF
- | TRBJ1-4 | TRBV19 | CASSRTVNEKLFF
- | TRBJ2-4 | TRBV25-1 | CASRSPQAPNIQYF
once | TRBJ1-3 | TRBV9 | CASSVASASGNTIYF
- | TRBJ1-3 | TRBV6-5 | CASSSGGHQNTIYF
- | TRBJ1-6 | TRBV28 | CASRSTGGTYNSPLHF
- | TRBJ1-1 | TRBV25-1 | CASSLQGAGTEAFF
- | TRBJ2-7 | TRBV5-1 | CASSAKRDSAYEQYF
- | TRBJ2-3 | TRBV4-3 | CASSQETNTQYF
- | TRBJ1-1 | TRBV29-1 | CSVGFGPTEAFF
- | TRBJ1-6 | TRBV5-6 | CASSFVGTTSSPLHF
- | TRBJ1-1 | TRBV6-6 | CASSYSGGLNTEAFF
- | TRBJ2-3 | TRBV4-3 | CASSQVVTSGSPRDTQYF
- | TRBJ1-5 | TRBV2 | CASTSGGHNQPQHF
- | TRBJ2-1 | TRBV30 | CAWSVLGNRFF
- | TRBJ1-5 | TRBV10-1 | CASSESRGTIPQHF
few | TRBJ1-2 | TRBV10-1 | CASSEWGATNYGYTF
- | TRBJ1-5 | TRBV19 | CASSKGQGAIQPQHF
- | TRBJ2-7 | TRBV7-9 | CASSFDREDEQYF
- | TRBJ1-6 | TRBV5-6 | CASSLVGGSAANSPLHF
- | TRBJ2-5 | TRBV19 | CASSAWTPHAQETQYF
- | TRBJ2-1 | TRBV2 | CASRSAASYNEQFF
- | TRBJ2-5 | TRBV6-1 | CASSKNRAETQYF
- | TRBJ2-1 | TRBV7-2 | CASSTGTSGGTDNEQFF
- | TRBJ1-5 | TRBV30 | CAWRGAGSNQPQHF
- | TRBJ2-2 | TRBV6-4 | CASSPEGTGELFF